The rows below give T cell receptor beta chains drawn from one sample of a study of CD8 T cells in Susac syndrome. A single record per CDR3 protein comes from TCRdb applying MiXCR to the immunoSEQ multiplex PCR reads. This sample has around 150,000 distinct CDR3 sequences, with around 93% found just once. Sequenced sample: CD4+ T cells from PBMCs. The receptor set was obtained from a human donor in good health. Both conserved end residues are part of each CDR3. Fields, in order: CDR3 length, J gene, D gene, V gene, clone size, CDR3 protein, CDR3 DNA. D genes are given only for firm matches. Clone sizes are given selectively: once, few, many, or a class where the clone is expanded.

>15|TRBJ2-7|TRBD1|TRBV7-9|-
CASSLVGTGAHEQYF
TGTGCCAGCAGCTTAGTTGGGACAGGGGCCCACGAGCAGTACTTC
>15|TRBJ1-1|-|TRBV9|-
CASSGRGGLNTEAFF
TGTGCCAGCAGCGGGCGTGGGGGGCTGAACACTGAAGCTTTCTTT
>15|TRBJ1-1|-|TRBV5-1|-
CASSWRGAKNTEAFF
TGCGCCAGCAGCTGGCGGGGGGCAAAGAACACTGAAGCTTTCTTT
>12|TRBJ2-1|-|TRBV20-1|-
CSARLYQSEQFF
TGCAGTGCTAGACTATACCAAAGTGAGCAGTTCTTC
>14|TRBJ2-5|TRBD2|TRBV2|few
CASSVAGAEETQYF
TGTGCCAGCAGTGTAGCGGGGGCTGAAGAGACCCAGTACTTC
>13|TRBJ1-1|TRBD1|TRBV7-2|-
CASTRGQDTEAFF
TGTGCCAGCACCAGAGGACAGGACACTGAAGCTTTCTTT
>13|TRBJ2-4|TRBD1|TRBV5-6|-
CASFRTGSVIQYF
TGTGCCAGCTTCCGGACAGGGTCCGTCATTCAGTACTTC
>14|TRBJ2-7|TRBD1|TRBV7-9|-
CASSAGGSHYEQYF
TGTGCCAGCAGCGCAGGGGGATCTCACTACGAGCAGTACTTC
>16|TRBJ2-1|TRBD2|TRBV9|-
CASSVVASGGYNEQFF
TGTGCCAGCAGCGTAGTGGCCAGCGGGGGGTACAATGAGCAGTTCTTC
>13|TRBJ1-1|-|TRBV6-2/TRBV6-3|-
CASSYMGRTEAFF
TGTGCCAGCAGTTACATGGGGAGAACTGAAGCTTTCTTT
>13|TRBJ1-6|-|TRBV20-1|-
CSARDSYNSPLHF
TGCAGTGCCCGAGACAGTTATAATTCACCCCTCCACTTT
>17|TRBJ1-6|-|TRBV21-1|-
CASSKAGPSSYNSPLHF
TGTGCCAGCAGCAAAGCGGGCCCTAGCTCCTATAATTCACCCCTCCACTTT
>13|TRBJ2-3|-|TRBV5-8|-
CASKAASTDTQYF
TGTGCCAGCAAGGCAGCCAGCACAGATACGCAGTATTTT
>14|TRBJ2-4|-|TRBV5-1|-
CASSIDTYKNIQYF
TGCGCCAGCAGCATTGACACCTACAAAAACATTCAGTACTTC
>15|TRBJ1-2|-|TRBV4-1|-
CASSQDQGGAYGYTF
TGCGCCAGCAGCCAAGATCAGGGAGGGGCCTATGGCTACACCTTC
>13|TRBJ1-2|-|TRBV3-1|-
CASSQVGSYGYTF
TGTGCCAGCAGCCAAGTGGGATCCTATGGCTACACCTTC
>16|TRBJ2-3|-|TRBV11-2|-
CASSLRTGNVVNTQYF
TGTGCCAGCAGCTTACGAACAGGGAACGTGGTCAATACGCAGTATTTT
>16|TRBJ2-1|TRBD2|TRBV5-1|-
CASSMVPSGGHNEQFF
TGCGCCAGCAGCATGGTGCCTAGCGGGGGCCACAATGAGCAGTTCTTC
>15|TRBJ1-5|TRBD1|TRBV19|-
CASNRDRGTNQPQHF
TGTGCCAGTAATCGGGACAGGGGGACCAATCAGCCCCAGCATTTT
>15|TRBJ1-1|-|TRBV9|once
CASSVEPGADTEAFF
TGTGCCAGCAGCGTAGAACCAGGGGCGGACACTGAAGCTTTCTTT
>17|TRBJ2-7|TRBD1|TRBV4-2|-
CASSQDGRGQGGYEQYF
TGTGCCAGCAGCCAAGATGGGAGGGGACAGGGCGGATACGAGCAGTACTTC
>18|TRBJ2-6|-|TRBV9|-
CASSPRAGSISGANVLTF
TGTGCCAGCAGCCCGAGGGCGGGAAGTATCTCTGGGGCCAACGTCCTGACTTTC
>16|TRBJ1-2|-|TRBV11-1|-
CASSSTGRLANYGYTF
TGTGCCAGCAGCTCAACTGGACGGCTAGCTAACTATGGCTACACCTTC
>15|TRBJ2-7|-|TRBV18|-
CASSPSGQIAYEQYF
TGTGCCAGCTCACCAAGCGGACAGATAGCCTACGAGCAGTACTTC
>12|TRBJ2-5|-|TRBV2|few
CASSQEKETQYF
TGTGCCAGCAGTCAGGAAAAAGAGACCCAGTACTTC
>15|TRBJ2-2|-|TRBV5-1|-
CASSLGSDYTGELFF
TGCGCCAGCAGCTTGGGATCCGATTACACCGGGGAGCTGTTTTTT
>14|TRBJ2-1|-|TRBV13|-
CASSLGRGGNEQFF
TGTGCCAGCAGCTTAGGCCGAGGGGGGAATGAGCAGTTCTTC
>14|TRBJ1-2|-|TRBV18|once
CASSPPSVNYGYTF
TGTGCCAGCTCACCACCGTCCGTGAACTATGGCTACACCTTC
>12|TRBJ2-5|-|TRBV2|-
CASKQSQETQYF
TGTGCCAGCAAGCAGTCGCAAGAGACCCAGTACTTC
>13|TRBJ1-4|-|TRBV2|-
CASRGQLNEKLFF
TGTGCCAGCAGAGGACAGCTGAATGAAAAACTGTTTTTT
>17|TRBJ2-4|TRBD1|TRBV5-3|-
CARSLEAPDRGQNIQYF
TGTGCCAGAAGCTTGGAAGCACCGGACAGGGGCCAAAACATTCAGTACTTC
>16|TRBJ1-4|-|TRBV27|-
CASSLNRWGVNEKLFF
TGTGCCAGCAGTTTGAACCGTTGGGGGGTTAATGAAAAACTGTTTTTT
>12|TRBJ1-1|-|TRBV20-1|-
CSAGTLNTEAFF
TGCAGTGCCGGGACACTTAACACTGAAGCTTTCTTT
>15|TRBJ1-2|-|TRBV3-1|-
CASSQDGGLNYGYTF
TGTGCCAGCAGCCAAGATGGGGGGCTTAACTATGGCTACACCTTC
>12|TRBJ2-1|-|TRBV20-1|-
CSAWRGRDEQFF
TGCAGTGCATGGAGGGGGAGGGATGAGCAGTTCTTC
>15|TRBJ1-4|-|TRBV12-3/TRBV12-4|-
CASSLGEATNEKLFF
TGTGCCAGCAGTTTAGGGGAAGCGACTAATGAAAAACTGTTTTTT